This T cell receptor (beta chain) was retrieved from a study of PD-1 blockade in mismatch repair-deficient tumors. As for the study in general: Patients had fewer than 15 mismatch repair-deficient cancer types and were previously treated and progressing. The study's findings and limits: Tumor-resident clones, often absent from pretreatment blood, expanded after pembrolizumab and then contracted.

On this clone itself: Its target is not known.

Mismatch repair deficiency was confirmed in all patients, by PCR or immunohistochemistry. The TCR-sequenced patients were a few responders to pembrolizumab. The CDR3 totals 14 residues. Trimming cost V 1 base and J 3 bases, with 10 bases left between them. CDR1 SNHLY and CDR2 FYNNEI come from the germline V gene. TCRdb keeps only in-frame clones here, not all; method: immunoSEQ multiplex PCR. The sample has more than 90,000 clones, 60% to 85% seen once. The clonotype comes from an adult with mismatch repair-deficient cancer. Sequenced material: peripheral blood, taken 60 to 65 weeks after starting pembrolizumab. The rearrangement joins TRBV2 to TRBJ2-7, with no clear D. This chain's CDR3 is CASSEDSSYYEQYF. CDR3 DNA sequence: TGTGCCAGCAGTGAAGACTCTTCTTACTACGAGCAGTACTTC.